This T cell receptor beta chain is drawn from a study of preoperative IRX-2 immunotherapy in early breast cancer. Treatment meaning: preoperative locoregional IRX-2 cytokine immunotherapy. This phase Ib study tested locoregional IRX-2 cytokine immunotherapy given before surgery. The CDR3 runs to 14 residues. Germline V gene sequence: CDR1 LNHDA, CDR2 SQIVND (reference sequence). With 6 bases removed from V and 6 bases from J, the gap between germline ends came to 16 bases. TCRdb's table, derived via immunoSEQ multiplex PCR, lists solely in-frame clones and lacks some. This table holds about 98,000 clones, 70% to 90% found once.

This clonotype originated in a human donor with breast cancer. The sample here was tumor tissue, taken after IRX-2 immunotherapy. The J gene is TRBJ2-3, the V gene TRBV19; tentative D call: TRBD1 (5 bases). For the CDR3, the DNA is TGTGCCAGTAGGGCGGCAGGACAATGGGATACGCAGTATTTT. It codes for CASRAAGQWDTQYF.